Each of the 25 T cell receptor beta chains below was sequenced from the same sample in a study of T cells after posttransplantation cyclophosphamide. Sequencing was performed with immunoSEQ multiplex PCR; in TCRdb, only in-frame clones are kept and a portion is missing. Here the sample spans several thousand clones, more than 90% being singletons. Sequencing was done on a sample of CD4+ T cells sorted from blood. The source is a woman in her 50s in good health and a related stem cell transplant donor.

Only one count was recorded for this clone. This sequence joins TRBV4-1 and TRBJ1-4; weak D call: TRBD1 (5 bases). The germline gives CDR1 MGHRA, CDR2 YSYEKL. V dropped 0 bases and J dropped 6 bases, with 11 bases sitting between them. CDR3 length: 15 amino acids. The CDR3 here is CASSQDSRADEKLFF. The CDR3 DNA is TGCGCCAGCAGCCAAGATTCCAGGGCGGATGAAAAACTGTTTTTT.

This clone was detected only a few times. The genes are TRBV15 and TRBJ2-3; TRBD1 might be the D (5 bases). Germline loops: CDR1 LNHNV, CDR2 YYDKDF (reference sequence). The CDR3 loop spans 16 amino acids. Trimming pared 2 bases from V and 0 bases from J, leaving 12 bases between. Written as DNA, the CDR3 is TGTGCCACCAGCAGATCAGGGTTGGGGAGCACAGATACGCAGTATTTT. As protein: CATSRSGLGSTDTQYF. The full variable domain, in which reference TRBV15 and TRBJ2-3 provide the parts outside the CDR3, is DAMVIQNPRYQVTQFGKPVTLSCSQTLNHNVMYWYQQKSSQAPKLLFHYYDKDFNNEADTPDNFQSRRPNTSFCFLDIRSPGLGDTAMYLCATSRSGLGSTDTQYFGPGTRLTVL.

The chain recombines TRBV2 with TRBJ1-1; D ambiguous. Germline assignment: CDR1 SNHLY and CDR2 FYNNEI. V lost 8 bases to trimming and J lost 1 base, with 14 bases between them. The CDR3 consists of 14 residues. The DNA of the CDR3 is TGTGCCAGCTCCCGTTGGGCTCCGAACACTGAAGCTTTCTTT. Translation gives CASSRWAPNTEAFF.

The CDR3 sequence: CSVDLGRGINGYTF. The DNA for the CDR3 is TGCAGCGTTGATCTAGGCAGGGGGATTAACGGCTACACCTTC. The chain employs TRBV29-1 and TRBJ1-2; TRBD1 aligns across 7 bases. Germline-derived CDR1 and CDR2 are SQVTM and ANQGSEA. With V trimmed by 3 bases and J by 8 bases, 12 bases remained unmatched. CDR3 length equals 14 residues.

This chain joins TRBV11-3 and TRBJ2-1, with a possible D match to TRBD2 (6 bases). This CDR3 region has 16 residues. The germline gives CDR1 SGHNT, CDR2 YENEEA. Trimming took off 0 bases at V and 2 bases at J, with 11 bases between the two ends. CDR3: CASSLDVGGPYNEQFF. In nucleotides, the CDR3 is TGTGCCAGCAGCTTAGATGTCGGGGGACCCTACAATGAGCAGTTCTTC. The entire variable domain, with the rest obtained from reference TRBV11-3 and TRBJ2-1, is as follows: EAGVVQSPRYKIIEKKQPVAFWCNPISGHNTLYWYLQNLGQGPELLIRYENEEAVDDSQLPKDRFSAERLKGVDSTLKIQPAELGDSAVYLCASSLDVGGPYNEQFFGPGTRLTVL.

This chain links TRBV19 with TRBJ1-1, with 8 nucleotides matching TRBD1. CDR3 length: 13 residues. J lost 7 bases, V lost 3 bases, and 4 bases had no gene match. Germline V gives CDR1 LNHDA, CDR2 SQIVND (reference sequence). The CDR3 is CASSIGQGGEAFF. CDR3 nucleotides: TGTGCCAGTAGTATTGGACAGGGAGGTGAAGCTTTCTTT.

This chain connects TRBV25-1 to TRBJ2-1; 11 positions agree with TRBD2. The germline V gene has CDR1 MGHDK and CDR2 SYGVNS. J gave up 8 bases and V 3 bases, and 12 bases lay outside the gene matches. The CDR3 contains 17 residues. CDR3 amino acids: CASSDPRLAGGSDEQFF. CDR3 coding DNA: TGTGCCAGCAGTGATCCCCGGCTAGCGGGGGGTTCAGATGAGCAGTTCTTC.

As concerns this clone: In this CDR3 the conserved last residue, phenylalanine or tryptophan, is missing, so a read error is likely. The DNA is omitted, as the CDR3 cannot be located on it reliably, and the CDR3 follows TCRdb's listing. The rearrangement uses TRBV6-5 and TRBJ2-7; the table assigns TRBD1, which was not confirmed against the DNA. In germline, CDR1 is MNHEY, CDR2 SVGAGI. The length of the CDR3 is 12 amino acids, counting both ends. CDR3 loop: CASSPPQGLWGI.

This clone was detected a few times. V gene TRBV5-8 combines with J gene TRBJ1-5; no definite D call. Germline V lookup: CDR1 SGHTS, CDR2 YDEGEE. CDR3 length: 14 amino acids. V lost 4 bases to trimming and J lost 3 bases, with 11 bases between them. CDR3 sequence reads: CASSTLPSNQPQHF. The CDR3 bases are TGTGCCAGCAGCACTCTCCCCTCCAATCAGCCCCAGCATTTT.

The V call is TRBV6-1, the J call TRBJ1-1; the match to TRBD1 covers 9 bases. With V trimmed by 4 bases and J by 0 bases, 6 bases remained unmatched. There are 16 residues in the CDR3. Germline V gene lookup returns CDR1 MNHNS and CDR2 SASEGT. The CDR3 loop is CASSVGQGTLNTEAFF. CDR3 bases: TGTGCCAGCAGTGTAGGACAGGGGACATTGAACACTGAAGCTTTCTTT.

The V call is TRBV18, the J call TRBJ2-1, with 7 bases identical to TRBD1. The CDR3 contains 16 residues. CDR1 is KGHSH, CDR2 LQKENI, per germline. V was clipped by 4 bases and J by 7 bases; unmatched bases: 13. The CDR3 bases are TGTGCCAGCTCACACGTTACAGGGGAAGGAAGGAATGAGCAGTTCTTC. Translated: CASSHVTGEGRNEQFF.

The rearrangement links TRBV5-4 to TRBJ1-1; tentative D call: TRBD1 (6 bases). Trimming removed 4 bases from V and 4 bases from J, with 14 bases in between. Looked up from germline, CDR1 is SGHNT and CDR2 is YYREEE (reference sequence). This CDR3 region has 14 residues. The CDR3: CASSKDSLSTEAFF. The CDR3 DNA follows: TGTGCCAGCAGCAAGGACAGTTTGTCCACTGAAGCTTTCTTT.

The genes are TRBV9 and TRBJ1-3; 12 positions agree with TRBD1. This CDR3 comprises 18 residues. V lost 0 bases to trimming and J lost 1 base; unmatched junction nucleotides: 5. Per germline, CDR1 SGDLS and CDR2 YYNGEE. CDR3 sequence reads: CASSVGGQGAGSGNTIYF. In DNA, the CDR3 is TGTGCCAGCAGCGTAGGGGGACAGGGGGCTGGTTCTGGAAACACCATATATTTT.

The V and J genes are TRBV7-2 and TRBJ2-3; TRBD2 aligns across 7 bases. Germline CDR1 reads SGHTA; CDR2 reads FQGNSA. The CDR3 contains 15 residues. Trimming removed 2 bases from V and 6 bases from J; junction bases left unmatched: 8. CDR3: CASSLMAGEGDTQYF. CDR3 DNA: TGTGCCAGCAGCTTAATGGCCGGGGAGGGTGATACGCAGTATTTT.

The J gene is TRBJ1-2, the V gene TRBV2; 9 bases agree with TRBD1. The CDR3 is made up of 12 amino acids. Trimming cost V 7 bases and J 9 bases; bases outside gene matches: 6. CDR1 and CDR2 (germline): SNHLY, FYNNEI. CDR3 coding DNA: TGTGCCAGCACCACAGGGGGCCTAAGCTACACCTTC. Translation: CASTTGGLSYTF.

In DNA form, the CDR3 reads TGTGCCAGCAGTTTATTGGACGGGAGCTCTGGGGCCAACGTCCTGACTTTC. It yields the protein CASSLLDGSSGANVLTF. The rearrangement uses TRBV27 and TRBJ2-6, with TRBD2 as a possible D gene (6 bases). Trimming shortened V by 1 base and J by 0 bases, and 10 bases separated the two germline ends. Per germline, CDR1 MNHEY and CDR2 SMNVEV (reference sequence). The length of the CDR3 is 17 residues.

The gene calls are TRBV28 and TRBJ1-5; D is possibly TRBD1 (5 bases). The V gene's germline CDR1 is MDHEN and CDR2 SYDVKM. Deletions cut 0 bases from V and 3 bases from J, with 12 bases between. The CDR3 is 16 amino acids. Here the CDR3 DNA reads TGTGCCAGCAGTTTATGGTGGGGGGAGTCCAATCAGCCCCAGCATTTT. This encodes CASSLWWGESNQPQHF.

The chain links TRBV5-8 to TRBJ2-7; D call uncertain. The CDR3 length is 14 residues. With 0 bases removed from V and 1 base from J, the gap between germline ends came to 8 bases. The germline CDR1 and CDR2 sequences are SGHTS and YDEGEE. CDR3 protein: CASSLETDSYEQYF. CDR3 DNA: TGTGCCAGCAGCTTGGAGACTGATTCCTACGAGCAGTACTTC.

V gene TRBV19 combines with J gene TRBJ2-6; TRBD1 might be the D (6 bases). The CDR3 is 17 amino acids. Between the trimmed V and J ends, which lost 4 bases and 0 bases, there was a span of 13 bases. Germline V CDR1 and CDR2: LNHDA, SQIVND (reference sequence). This chain's CDR3 is CASSSRTASSGANVLTF. CDR3 DNA sequence: TGTGCCAGTAGTAGTAGGACAGCCAGCTCTGGGGCCAACGTCCTGACTTTC.

The rearrangement links TRBV28 to TRBJ2-1, with 7 bases fitting TRBD1. With 6 bases clipped from V and 8 bases from J, the junction kept 4 bases outside the gene matches. CDR1 MDHEN and CDR2 SYDVKM come from the germline V gene. CDR3 size: 12 residues. The CDR3 region is CASSPTGDEQFF. The CDR3 coding sequence is TGTGCCAGCAGCCCTACAGGGGATGAGCAGTTCTTC.

The V call is TRBV9, the J call TRBJ2-7; tentative D call: TRBD1 (5 bases). The CDR3 length is 15 residues. V was clipped by 4 bases and J by 3 bases, with 17 bases between them. Germline CDR1 reads SGDLS; CDR2 reads YYNGEE. CDR3 region: CASSPEGAGFYEQYF. The DNA for the CDR3 is TGTGCCAGCAGCCCCGAAGGGGCCGGGTTCTACGAGCAGTACTTC.

In the case of this clone: The germline gene is not matched at one end of the junction; a read error may be the cause. V is TRBV10-3 and J is TRBJ1-2; 7 positions match TRBD1. CDR1 is ENHRY, CDR2 SYGVKD, per germline. The CDR3 is 15 residues long. The CDR3 sequence is CASSEAPEGGIGYTF. The CDR3 DNA sequence: TGTGCCAGCAGTGAAGCCCCAGAAGGGGGCATTGGCTACACCTTC.

This chain joins TRBV21-1 and TRBJ1-6. TRBV21-1 is listed as a pseudogene. This CDR3 has 13 amino acids. DNA for the CDR3: TGTGCCAGCAGCAAAGAAGCTGCTTCACCCCTCCACTTT. It encodes CASSKEAASPLHF.

The rearrangement links TRBV19 to TRBJ2-7; the match to TRBD2 covers 8 bases. Germline CDR1 LNHDA, CDR2 SQIVND (reference sequence). V lost 0 bases and J lost 6; bases outside the gene matches: 13. This CDR3 region has 17 residues. The chain's CDR3 is CASSIDGSGGHFGEQYF. CDR3 coding DNA: TGTGCCAGTAGTATAGACGGTTCGGGGGGGCACTTCGGCGAGCAGTACTTC.

This clone was recorded only once. V is TRBV7-9 and J is TRBJ2-5; perhaps TRBD2 as D (5 bases). The CDR3 extends over 16 amino acids. V lost 1 base to trimming and J lost 11 bases, with 23 bases between them. CDR1 and CDR2 (germline): SEHNR, FQNEAQ (reference sequence). The CDR3: CASSLGPGAPFGEQYF. The DNA for the CDR3 is TGTGCCAGCAGCTTAGGCCCAGGAGCGCCTTTCGGGGAGCAGTACTTC. The full variable domain, with the rest looked up from reference TRBV7-9 and TRBJ2-5, is DTGVSQNPRHKITKRGQNVTFRCDPISEHNRLYWYRQTLGQGPEFLTYFQNEAQLEKSRLLSDRFSAERPKGSFSTLEIQRTEQGDSAMYLCASSLGPGAPFGEQYFGPGTRLLVL.